This passage covers 29 T cell receptor beta chains from one sample sequenced in a study of regulatory T cells in long-lasting Graves disease (dated by TCRdb to the early 2020s). Receptor libraries were prepared by multiplex PCR. The data were produced on an Illumina HiSeq 4000. iRepertoire HTBI primers and Arm-PCR amplification of CDR3 regions were used to construct TCR beta libraries. Through fastp at Q25 and MiXCR, TCRdb rebuilt clones from the public reads, retaining in-frame beta chains. Rows merge per CDR3 protein into single entries with the most common DNA and genes. Recorded for this sample are about 290,000 distinct CDR3 sequences; roughly a fifth of them occurred a single time. The ten largest clones take up about 61% of the sample. Explained via the paper, the time point label denotes: persistent/refractory GD, antithyroid drugs over 5 years with positive TRAb. RNA was extracted from PBMCs in TRIzol for both TCR sequencing and RNA sequencing.

The sequencing here drew on peripheral blood mononuclear cells (PBMCs), taken when the disease was refractory, from a patient treated with antithyroid drugs. The receptor source for this set is a female donor with Graves disease.

In this sample, this clonotype turned up a few times. The rearrangement joins TRBV28 to TRBJ2-1; 11 bases match TRBD2. With V trimmed by 5 bases and J by 0 bases, 15 bases remained unmatched. There are 20 residues in the CDR3. Germline V gives CDR1 MDHEN, CDR2 SYDVKM. The CDR3 region has the DNA TGTGCCAGCAGTGAAACCGGGACTAGCGGAGAACAGAGCTCCTACAATGAGCAGTTCTTC. The encoded protein is CASSETGTSGEQSSYNEQFF.

The sample holds a few counts of this clonotype. V usage is TRBV27 and J usage is TRBJ1-4, with 7 bases lining up with TRBD1. Losses at the gene ends were 5 bases for V and 7 bases for J; bases not matched to a gene: 10. The CDR3 runs 15 residues. Germline V CDR1 and CDR2: MNHEY, SMNVEV (reference sequence). The CDR3 DNA reads as TGTGCCAGCAGTCCAAGACAGGGAGGGGTTGAAAAACTGTTTTTT. Translation: CASSPRQGGVEKLFF.

This clonotype appeared many times. V and J are TRBV28 and TRBJ1-2; 12 bases match TRBD1. The CDR3 consists of 18 residues. The germline V gene encodes CDR1 MDHEN and CDR2 SYDVKM. The ends lost 10 bases at V and 4 bases at J; junction bases unmatched: 19. The CDR3 loop is CAIQHRDRGPLAPYGYTF. CDR3 in DNA: TGTGCCATCCAGCATCGGGACAGGGGGCCTCTAGCTCCCTATGGCTACACCTTC.

This clonotype has a handful of counts. The chain combines TRBV6-1 with TRBJ2-5; 8 nucleotides agree with TRBD1. Germline V gene data show CDR1 as MNHNS and CDR2 as SASEGT. V shed 5 bases, J shed 5 bases, and the junction held 7 bases outside the gene matches. CDR3 length: 14 residues. The CDR3 sequence is CASSQGARMETQYF. CDR3 bases: TGTGCCAGCAGTCAGGGGGCTAGGATGGAGACCCAGTACTTC.

This clonotype was recorded many times. J is TRBJ2-7 and V is TRBV20-1, with TRBD2 matching over 8 bases. Trimming took 3 bases from V and 0 from J; bases not matched to a gene: 7. The CDR3 runs to 15 residues. Germline assignment: CDR1 DFQATT and CDR2 SNEGSKA (reference sequence). The CDR3 nucleotides are TGCAGTGCTAGGGTAGCGGGACACCCCTCCTACGAGCAGTACTTC. Translated: CSARVAGHPSYEQYF.

The V and J genes are TRBV7-2 and TRBJ2-7; TRBD2 is a possible D gene (6 bases). The V and J ends lost 5 bases and 2 bases respectively, with 19 bases between them. The germline gives CDR1 SGHTA, CDR2 FQGNSA. There are 16 residues in the CDR3. The CDR3 DNA reads TGTGCCAGCAGCCGTATGGCGGGATCCCCGACCTACGAGCAGTACTTC. It encodes CASSRMAGSPTYEQYF.

In its sample, this clonotype was seen many times. The chain combines TRBV5-1 with TRBJ1-6; D unclear. With 0 bases removed from V and 0 bases from J, the gap between germline ends came to 10 bases. Germline V gene sequence: CDR1 SGHRS, CDR2 YFSETQ. The CDR3 contains 17 residues. The CDR3 nucleotides read TGCGCCAGCAGCTTGGACCCCCTTAGCTCCTATAATTCACCCCTCCACTTT. Its translation is CASSLDPLSSYNSPLHF.

The J gene is TRBJ2-7, the V gene TRBV4-1; tentatively, D is TRBD1 or TRBD2 (5 bases each). Trimming stripped 3 bases from V and 3 bases from J, with 15 bases between. The CDR3 spans 15 residues. In germline, CDR1 is MGHRA, CDR2 YSYEKL. The CDR3 DNA reads as TGCGCCAGCAGCCAGTCCGGGACGGCGTACTACGAGCAGTACTTC. Amino acids: CASSQSGTAYYEQYF.

V is TRBV11-2 and J is TRBJ2-5, with a weak D call TRBD1 (6 bases). With 3 bases removed from V and 4 bases from J, the gap between germline ends came to 18 bases. The CDR3 length is 16 residues. Germline CDR1 is SGHAT and CDR2 is FQNNGV. CDR3 DNA: TGTGCCAGCAGCTTGTTTCGGGACGAGGGGGTAGAGACCCAGTACTTC. Translated: CASSLFRDEGVETQYF.

The chain employs TRBV5-4 and TRBJ1-1; 10 nucleotides match TRBD1. The CDR3 length is 17 residues. V lost 0 bases to trimming and J lost 1 base; unmatched junction nucleotides: 6. CDR1 is SGHNT and CDR2 is YYREEE in the germline V gene (reference sequence). This CDR3 reads CASSLAARQGANTEAFF. The CDR3 nucleotides are TGTGCCAGCAGCTTGGCGGCCCGACAGGGGGCGAACACTGAAGCTTTCTTT.

Regarding this clonotype: This could be a read error, since a much larger clone is one nucleotide away. The rearrangement joins TRBV6-1 to TRBJ1-2; 10 positions match TRBD1. The CDR3 has 13 amino acids. The germline CDR1 and CDR2 sequences are MNHNS and SASEGT. The chain's CDR3 is CASRGDRGAGNTF. CDR3 bases: TGTGCCAGCAGGGGGGACAGGGGAGCTGGCAACACCTTC.

This clonotype was seen repeatedly, ten times or more. The gene calls are TRBV28 and TRBJ2-7, with D perhaps TRBD2 (5 bases). Per the germline V gene, CDR1 is MDHEN and CDR2 is SYDVKM. Deletions cut 5 bases from V and 0 bases from J, with 11 bases between. The CDR3 sequence is 14 residues long. CDR3 loop: CASSPWTASYEQYF. CDR3 bases: TGTGCCAGCAGTCCTTGGACTGCCTCCTACGAGCAGTACTTC.

This clonotype showed up many times. The chain couples TRBV10-3 to TRBJ2-5; perhaps D is TRBD1 or TRBD2 (7 bases each). The CDR3 is 16 amino acids. The V and J ends lost 0 bases and 2 bases respectively, with 13 bases between them. Germline CDR1 reads ENHRY; CDR2 reads SYGVKD. CDR3 sequence: CAISESPGGGQETQYF. CDR3 bases: TGTGCCATCAGTGAGTCTCCAGGGGGAGGGCAAGAGACCCAGTACTTC.

This sequence joins TRBV5-1 and TRBJ2-7; 9 nucleotides match TRBD1. Trimming cost V 3 bases and J 5 bases; bases outside gene matches: 9. The CDR3 is 15 amino acids. The V gene's germline CDR1 is SGHRS and CDR2 YFSETQ. CDR3 protein: CASSSEGQGPHEQYF. CDR3 in DNA: TGCGCCAGCAGCTCCGAGGGACAGGGTCCCCACGAGCAGTACTTC.

This clonotype was counted between two and nine times. CDR3 nucleotides: TGTGCCAGCAGCCAGAACAGGGGGGGCACTGAAGCTTTCTTT. It specifies CASSQNRGGTEAFF. V is TRBV14 and J is TRBJ1-1; 8 nucleotides align to TRBD1. The germline gives CDR1 SGHDN, CDR2 FVKESK. The J segment lost 4 bases and the V segment lost 3 bases, leaving 4 bases of the junction unmatched. CDR3 length: 14 amino acids.

This chain links TRBV20-1 with TRBJ2-4; D gene uncertain. The V end lost 5 bases, the J end lost 4 bases, and 12 bases lay between the germline ends. The CDR3 runs 13 residues. Per the germline V gene, CDR1 is DFQATT and CDR2 is SNEGSKA (reference sequence). CDR3 loop: CSAPKGLKNIQYF. The CDR3 nucleotides are TGCAGTGCTCCTAAGGGCCTAAAAAACATTCAGTACTTC.

This clonotype was recorded once. This chain joins TRBV29-1 and TRBJ2-2, with D perhaps matching TRBD2 (5 bases). Germline-derived CDR1 and CDR2 are SQVTM and ANQGSEA. Trimming took 6 bases from V and 4 from J, leaving 12 bases between them. The length of the CDR3 is 13 residues. The CDR3: CSVWTHSTGELFF. The CDR3 DNA reads TGCAGCGTGTGGACTCATAGCACCGGGGAGCTGTTTTTT.

The chain carries TRBV6-5 and TRBJ2-3, with 7 bases that match TRBD1. The CDR3 contains 15 residues. Per germline, CDR1 MNHEY and CDR2 SVGAGI. The trim removed 2 bases at V and 1 base at J, leaving 3 bases unmatched. The CDR3 sequence is CASSYRTGGTDTQYF. The CDR3 DNA follows: TGTGCCAGCAGTTACCGAACAGGGGGCACAGATACGCAGTATTTT.

This clonotype was seen a few times. V and J are TRBV7-9 and TRBJ2-7; TRBD1 matches at 8 bases. CDR1 SEHNR and CDR2 FQNEAQ come from the germline V gene (reference sequence). The CDR3 spans 15 residues. After removal of 3 bases from V and 1 base from J, the junction contained 5 bases not matched to a gene. The CDR3 nucleotides are TGTGCCAGCAGCTTTGGACAGGGTGGGTCCTACGAGCAGTACTTC. Protein product: CASSFGQGGSYEQYF.

This clonotype occurred a few times. J is TRBJ1-5 and V is TRBV6-1; tentatively, D is TRBD1 (6 bases). In germline, CDR1 is MNHNS, CDR2 SASEGT. The V and J ends lost 5 bases and 3 bases respectively, with 17 bases between them. CDR3 length equals 16 residues. The CDR3 sequence: CASSQRYTGINQPQHF. CDR3 sequence (DNA): TGTGCCAGCAGTCAGAGATACACAGGGATCAATCAGCCCCAGCATTTT.

This clonotype came up many times. The chain couples TRBV20-1 to TRBJ2-7, with D possibly being TRBD1 (6 bases). V lost 3 bases, J lost 6 bases, and 12 bases lay in between. The CDR3 length is 12 residues. Germline V gene sequence: CDR1 DFQATT, CDR2 SNEGSKA (reference sequence). CDR3 residues: CSARDSRGEQYF. The CDR3 DNA reads TGCAGTGCTAGGGACTCCAGGGGCGAGCAGTACTTC.

This clonotype was found many times. The V call is TRBV5-8, the J call TRBJ1-4, with TRBD1 identical over 9 bases. Germline V gene sequence: CDR1 SGHTS, CDR2 YDEGEE. The trim removed 1 base at V and 7 bases at J, leaving 5 bases unmatched. This CDR3 is built from 15 residues. In DNA, the CDR3 is TGTGCCAGCAGCTTGAGGACAGGGGCGTTTGAAAAACTGTTTTTT. Protein product: CASSLRTGAFEKLFF.

The CDR3 coding sequence is TGTGCCTGGAGTGGACAGTTAGCCAAAAACATTCAGTACTTC. Protein: CAWSGQLAKNIQYF. The chain couples TRBV30 to TRBJ2-4; D possibly corresponds to TRBD1 (5 bases). Deletions cut 1 base from V and 0 bases from J, with 7 bases between. In germline, CDR1 is GTSNPN, CDR2 SVGIG (reference sequence). This CDR3 is 14 amino acids long.

This clonotype was seen just once. The chain combines TRBV25-1 with TRBJ1-3; D gene unclear. Trimming took 3 bases from V and 3 from J, leaving 12 bases between them. This CDR3 contains 15 residues. The germline gives CDR1 MGHDK, CDR2 SYGVNS. CDR3 region: CASSDASTIGNTIYF. DNA for the CDR3: TGTGCCAGCAGTGACGCCTCTACTATTGGAAACACCATATATTTT.

This clonotype occurred a few times. The chain is built from TRBV29-1 and TRBJ1-3; possibly TRBD1 for D (6 bases). Trimming pared 6 bases from V and 1 base from J, leaving 13 bases between. The CDR3 extends over 14 amino acids. Germline V gene lookup returns CDR1 SQVTM and CDR2 ANQGSEA. The CDR3 DNA is TGCAGCGTCGCAATACAGGGATCTGGAAACACCATATATTTT. Encoded protein: CSVAIQGSGNTIYF.

This clonotype occurred many times. CDR3 nucleotides: TGTGCCAGCAGGGCCACAGACTCACCCCTCCACTTT. This translates into CASRATDSPLHF. V is TRBV12-3 or TRBV12-4 and J is TRBJ1-6; D not resolved. The CDR3 sequence is 12 residues long. Trimming cost V 6 bases and J 10 bases, with 10 bases left between them.

The CDR3 reads CASSSLGYEQYF. The CDR3 DNA sequence: TGTGCCAGCAGCTCTTTAGGATACGAGCAGTACTTC. The chain combines TRBV7-2 with TRBJ2-7; D remains unclear. V lost 4 bases and J 4 bases, leaving 8 bases between the germline ends. The CDR3 length is 12 residues. The germline V gene encodes CDR1 SGHTA and CDR2 FQGNSA.

This clonotype was detected only a few times. The CDR3 nucleotides are TGTGCCAGCAGTTTAGTGGGTTCACCCCTCCACTTT. As protein: CASSLVGSPLHF. The V call is TRBV27, the J call TRBJ1-6; unclear D gene. From germline, CDR1 is MNHEY and CDR2 SMNVEV (reference sequence). The ends were cut back, 2 bases at V and 9 bases at J, with 5 bases in the middle. This CDR3 region has 12 residues.

The V and J genes are TRBV12-3 or TRBV12-4 and TRBJ2-4, with D perhaps matching TRBD2 (5 bases). The CDR3 sequence is 12 residues long. Trimming stripped 5 bases from V and 6 bases from J, with 8 bases between. In nucleotides, the CDR3 is TGTGCCAGCAGTACAACTAGAAACATTCAGTACTTC. Amino acid sequence: CASSTTRNIQYF.